This is a list of T cell receptor beta chains from one sample in a study of OX40 agonist ivuxolimab in advanced cancers. TCRdb keeps only in-frame clones here, not all; method: immunoSEQ multiplex PCR. In the table there are 65,000 to 95,000 clones, 80% to 90% of which are singletons. The sample in question was CD4+ or CD8+ T cells sorted from blood, obtained in a trial of the OX40 agonist ivuxolimab. These receptors were obtained from an adult with an advanced solid tumor such as melanoma, head and neck, liver or kidney cancer. Both conserved end residues are part of each CDR3. Some rows have no size entry. The others give once, few or many, or a class for an expanded clone.

J: TRBJ2-1
length: 15
V: TRBV10-1
size: few
CDR3: CASSLTSGPGNEQFF

J: TRBJ1-2
length: 13
V: TRBV6-1
size: NA
CDR3: CASSEARNYGYTF

J: TRBJ2-3
length: 15
V: TRBV7-9
size: NA
CDR3: CASSHRVWRADTQYF

J: TRBJ1-1
length: 11
V: TRBV6-5
size: NA
CDR3: CAIRGATEAFF

J: TRBJ2-7
length: 14
V: TRBV28
size: few
CDR3: CASSFPGGPYEQYF

J: TRBJ1-4
length: 15
V: TRBV7-2
size: NA
CDR3: CASSPNRGGFEKLFF

J: TRBJ2-5
length: 14
V: TRBV5-1
size: NA
CDR3: CASSLGTGEETQYF

J: TRBJ1-3
length: 14
V: TRBV7-2
size: NA
CDR3: CASSQGQPGNTIYF

J: TRBJ1-5
length: 15
V: TRBV5-6
size: NA
CDR3: CASSRMDSNNQPQHF

J: TRBJ1-6
length: 13
V: TRBV6-5
size: few
CDR3: CASRDLNTPPLHF

J: TRBJ2-7
length: 15
V: TRBV7-3
size: once
CDR3: CASSPEGMVGTGKYF

J: TRBJ1-4
length: 16
V: TRBV4-3
size: few
CDR3: CASSQDGGRYNEKLFF

J: TRBJ1-1
length: 13
V: TRBV29-1
size: NA
CDR3: CSVSRQWNTEAFF

J: TRBJ1-3
length: 15
V: TRBV30
size: NA
CDR3: CAWSGRVATGNTIYF

J: TRBJ1-1
length: 14
V: TRBV27
size: NA
CDR3: CASKRQGTNTEAFF

J: TRBJ1-5
length: 13
V: TRBV15
size: NA
CDR3: CATSNLRGQPQHF

J: TRBJ2-7
length: 15
V: TRBV28
size: NA
CDR3: CASSSGGASSYEQYF

J: TRBJ2-7
length: 12
V: TRBV7-8
size: NA
CDR3: CASSIPTYEQYF

J: TRBJ1-1
length: 14
V: TRBV5-6
size: NA
CDR3: CASSAGRLNTEAFF

J: TRBJ1-2
length: 16
V: TRBV5-4
size: once
CDR3: CASSLASRYPNYGYTF

J: TRBJ2-3
length: 16
V: TRBV30
size: NA
CDR3: CAWSVLGRALTDTQYF

J: TRBJ1-2
length: 14
V: TRBV7-2
size: NA
CDR3: CASSLKTQGSGYTF

J: TRBJ1-3
length: 13
V: TRBV5-4
size: NA
CDR3: CASSLSSGNTIYF

J: TRBJ1-3
length: 16
V: TRBV2
size: NA
CDR3: CASSRDSLTSGNTIYF

J: TRBJ2-3
length: 12
V: TRBV12-5
size: NA
CDR3: CASAEGTDTQYF

J: TRBJ1-1
length: 14
V: TRBV7-2
size: NA
CDR3: CASSIPGTKGQAFF

J: TRBJ1-1
length: 13
V: TRBV7-9
size: NA
CDR3: CASSLERNTEAFF

J: TRBJ1-2
length: 14
V: TRBV6-5
size: NA
CDR3: CASNEDGTNYGYTF

J: TRBJ1-1
length: 14
V: TRBV6-5
size: NA
CDR3: CASMAGRMNTEAFF

J: TRBJ1-5
length: 14
V: TRBV7-2
size: NA
CDR3: CASSLRGRDQPQHF

J: TRBJ1-1
length: 13
V: TRBV30
size: NA
CDR3: CAWSSQGPRQAFF

J: TRBJ2-1
length: 18
V: TRBV11-2
size: NA
CDR3: CASSRTNGTSGRRHEQFF

J: TRBJ1-5
length: 14
V: TRBV7-9
size: NA
CDR3: CASNRGDSNQPQHF

J: TRBJ2-4
length: 19
V: TRBV5-4
size: NA
CDR3: CASSPGTGGAGIAKNIQYF

J: TRBJ2-5
length: 13
V: TRBV7-2
size: NA
CDR3: CASSPLGGGTQYF

J: TRBJ2-7
length: 15
V: TRBV7-2
size: NA
CDR3: CASSSPTGGHYEQYF

J: TRBJ1-6
length: 15
V: TRBV6-5
size: NA
CDR3: CASNKRDSYNSPLHF

J: TRBJ2-3
length: 15
V: TRBV7-2
size: NA
CDR3: CASSSVGREGDTQYF

J: TRBJ1-1
length: 11
V: TRBV21-1
size: NA
CDR3: CASSLGAEAFF

J: TRBJ2-7
length: 14
V: TRBV5-1
size: NA
CDR3: CASRTGPITWEQYF

J: TRBJ1-6
length: 13
V: TRBV10-2
size: NA
CDR3: CASRTDNNSPLHF

J: TRBJ1-2
length: 12
V: TRBV11-2
size: NA
CDR3: CASSLDRYGYTF

J: TRBJ2-3
length: 17
V: TRBV19
size: NA
CDR3: CASTRTVGQPDTDTQYF

J: TRBJ1-2
length: 13
V: TRBV6-5
size: once
CDR3: CASRSPVGFGYTF

J: TRBJ2-1
length: 11
V: TRBV10-1
size: NA
CDR3: CASRGDNEQFF

J: TRBJ1-2
length: 12
V: TRBV5-4
size: NA
CDR3: CASSVDSYGYTF

J: TRBJ2-1
length: 15
V: TRBV11-1
size: NA
CDR3: CASSPTSGSYNEQFF

J: TRBJ1-2
length: 14
V: TRBV28
size: NA
CDR3: CASSPAGQTYGYTF

J: TRBJ1-4
length: 13
V: TRBV2
size: once
CDR3: CARGSGRSEKLFF